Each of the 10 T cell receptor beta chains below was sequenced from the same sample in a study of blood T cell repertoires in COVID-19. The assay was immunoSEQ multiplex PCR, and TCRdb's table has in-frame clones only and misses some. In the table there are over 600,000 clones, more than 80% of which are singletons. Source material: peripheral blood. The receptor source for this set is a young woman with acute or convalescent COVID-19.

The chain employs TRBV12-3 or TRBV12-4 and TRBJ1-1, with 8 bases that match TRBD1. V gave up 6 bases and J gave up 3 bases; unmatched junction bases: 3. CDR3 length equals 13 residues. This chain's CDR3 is CASRQGDYTEAFF. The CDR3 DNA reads TGTGCCAGCAGACAGGGGGATTACACTGAAGCTTTCTTT.

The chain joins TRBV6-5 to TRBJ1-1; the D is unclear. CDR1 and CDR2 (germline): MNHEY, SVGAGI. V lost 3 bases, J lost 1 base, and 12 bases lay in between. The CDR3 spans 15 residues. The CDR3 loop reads CASSYNGRGNTEAFF. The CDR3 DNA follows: TGTGCCAGCAGTTATAACGGAAGAGGGAACACTGAAGCTTTCTTT.

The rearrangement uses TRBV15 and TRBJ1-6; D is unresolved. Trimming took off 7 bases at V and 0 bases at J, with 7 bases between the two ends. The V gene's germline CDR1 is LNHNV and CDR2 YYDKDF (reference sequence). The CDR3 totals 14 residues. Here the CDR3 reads CATIPSSYNSPLHF. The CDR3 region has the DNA TGTGCCACCATACCGAGCTCCTATAATTCACCCCTCCACTTT.

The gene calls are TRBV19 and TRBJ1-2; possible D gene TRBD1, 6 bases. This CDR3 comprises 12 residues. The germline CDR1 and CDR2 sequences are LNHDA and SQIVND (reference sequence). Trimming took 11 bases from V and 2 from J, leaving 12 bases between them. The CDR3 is CASRGANYGYTF. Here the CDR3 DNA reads TGTGCCTCCCGGGGGGCAAACTATGGCTACACCTTC. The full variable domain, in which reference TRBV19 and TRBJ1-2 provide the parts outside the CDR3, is DGGITQSPKYLFRKEGQNVTLSCEQNLNHDAMYWYRQDPGQGLRLIYYSQIVNDFQKGDIAEGYSVSREKKESFPLTVTSAQKNPTAFYLCASRGANYGYTFGSGTRLTVV.

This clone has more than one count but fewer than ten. The CDR3 loop reads CASSQTDKNTEAFF. CDR3 DNA sequence: TGTGCCAGCAGCCAAACGGACAAGAACACTGAAGCTTTCTTT. The rearrangement joins TRBV7-9 to TRBJ1-1; D is possibly TRBD1 (5 bases). Looked up from germline, CDR1 is SEHNR and CDR2 is FQNEAQ (reference sequence). V was cut by 5 bases and J by 1 base, with 11 bases left in between. The CDR3 runs 14 residues.

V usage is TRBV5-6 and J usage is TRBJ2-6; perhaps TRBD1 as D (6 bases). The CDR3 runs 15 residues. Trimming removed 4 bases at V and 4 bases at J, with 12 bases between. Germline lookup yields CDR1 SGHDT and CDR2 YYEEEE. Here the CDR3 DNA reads TGTGCCAGCAGCATACAGGGAGCAGGGGCCAACGTCCTGACTTTC. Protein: CASSIQGAGANVLTF.

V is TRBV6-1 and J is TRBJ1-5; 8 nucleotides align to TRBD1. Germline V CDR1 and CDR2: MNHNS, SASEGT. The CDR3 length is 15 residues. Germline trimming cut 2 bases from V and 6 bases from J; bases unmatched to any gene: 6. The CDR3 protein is CASSERTGTTQPQHF. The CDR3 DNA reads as TGTGCCAGCAGTGAAAGGACAGGGACTACTCAGCCCCAGCATTTT.

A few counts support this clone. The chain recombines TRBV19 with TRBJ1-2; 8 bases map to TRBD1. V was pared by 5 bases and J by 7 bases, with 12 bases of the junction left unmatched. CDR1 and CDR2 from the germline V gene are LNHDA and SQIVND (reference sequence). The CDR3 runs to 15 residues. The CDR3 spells CASSQNDRGWSGYTF. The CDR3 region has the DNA TGTGCCAGTAGTCAAAATGACAGGGGCTGGAGTGGCTACACCTTC.

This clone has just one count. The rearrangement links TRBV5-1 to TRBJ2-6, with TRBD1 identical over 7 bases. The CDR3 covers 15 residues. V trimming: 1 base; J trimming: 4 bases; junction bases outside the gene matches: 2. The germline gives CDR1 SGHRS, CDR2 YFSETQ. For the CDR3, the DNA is TGCGCCAGCAGCTTGAGGGGGCAGGGGGCCAACGTCCTGACTTTC. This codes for CASSLRGQGANVLTF.

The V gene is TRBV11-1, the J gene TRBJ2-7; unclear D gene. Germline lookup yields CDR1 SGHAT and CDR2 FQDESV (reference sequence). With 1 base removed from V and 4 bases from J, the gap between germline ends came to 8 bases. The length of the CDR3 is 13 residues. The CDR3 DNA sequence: TGTGCCAGCAGCTTAGGAGGTAGTTACGAGCAGTACTTC. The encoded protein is CASSLGGSYEQYF.